These 17 T cell receptor beta chains were all obtained from the same sample, sequenced in a study of blood T cells in healthy people across ages. Through a sample-barcoded 5' primer and a J-beta primer mix, a second PCR was run for 7 to 11 cycles. Via MiXCR, TCRdb re-called the 5' RACE reads, giving one row per CDR3 protein. The data hold approximately 800,000 distinct CDR3 sequences, with 50% to 65% observed a single time. The sequenced sample consisted of blood. The receptors here all came from a man at least 80 years old in good health.

CDR3 in DNA: TGTGCCAGCAGCCACGTCAATGAGCAGTTCTTC. Translating gives CASSHVNEQFF. The rearrangement links TRBV28 to TRBJ2-1; D is unresolved. Looked up from germline, CDR1 is MDHEN and CDR2 is SYDVKM. V was shortened by 6 bases and J by 6 bases, with 6 bases between the two germline ends. This CDR3 is 11 amino acids long.

As DNA, the CDR3 is TGTGCCAGCAGTTCCCGGGAGGGGGCTAACAATGAGCAGTTCTTC. Translation: CASSSREGANNEQFF. The chain carries TRBV6-1 and TRBJ2-1; a possible D gene is TRBD2 (8 bases). The CDR3 spans 15 residues. Germline loops: CDR1 MNHNS, CDR2 SASEGT. Trimming shortened V by 5 bases and J by 5 bases, and 16 bases separated the two germline ends.

The chain is built from TRBV7-9 and TRBJ2-1; D is undetermined. The CDR3 is 12 amino acids. Per the germline V gene, CDR1 is SEHNR and CDR2 is FQNEAQ (reference sequence). V lost 4 bases and J 7 bases, leaving 8 bases between the germline ends. The CDR3 DNA sequence: TGTGCCAGCAGCTACGGACCAAATGAGCAGTTCTTC. Its translation is CASSYGPNEQFF.

As for this clonotype: One junction end does not reproduce the germline sequence, and a read error may be involved. The genes are TRBV12-5 and TRBJ2-7; TRBD1 aligns across 8 bases. This CDR3 is 15 amino acids long. Germline loops: CDR1 LGHNT, CDR2 FRNRAP. The CDR3 protein is CANGSDRDDFGAQYF. In DNA, the CDR3 is TGTGCTAATGGTTCGGACAGGGATGATTTTGGGGCCCAGTACTTC.

The chain combines TRBV4-1 with TRBJ1-2; D gene ambiguous. V lost 0 bases to trimming and J lost 4 bases, with 12 bases between them. The CDR3 sequence is 15 residues long. CDR1 and CDR2 (germline): MGHRA, YSYEKL. CDR3 DNA: TGCGCCAGCAGCCAAGAAGGGATAAGGGTCTATGGCTACACCTTC. The encoded protein is CASSQEGIRVYGYTF.

This chain joins TRBV10-3 and TRBJ2-1; unclear D gene. Germline V gene lookup returns CDR1 ENHRY and CDR2 SYGVKD. This CDR3 is 11 amino acids long. The V gene lost 7 bases and the J gene lost 6 bases, with 7 bases spanning the gap. CDR3 coding DNA: TGTGCCATCATGCAGTCCAATGAGCAGTTCTTC. It encodes CAIMQSNEQFF.

This chain connects TRBV6-8 to TRBJ2-4; D assignment may be TRBD1 or TRBD2 (7 bases each). This CDR3 is built from 16 residues. Trimming pared 7 bases from V and 1 base from J, leaving 17 bases between. Germline V gene sequence: CDR1 MNHGY, CDR2 SAAAGT. The CDR3 nucleotides are TGTGCCAGCAACCAGGGGGGGCGAAGGGCCAAAAACATTCAGTACTTC. This gives the protein CASNQGGRRAKNIQYF.

V is TRBV29-1 and J is TRBJ2-6, with 7 bases lining up with TRBD1. Germline lookup yields CDR1 SQVTM and CDR2 ANQGSEA. The V gene end was trimmed by 5 bases and the J gene end by 0 bases; junction bases not matched to a gene: 4. This CDR3 comprises 15 residues. DNA for the CDR3: TGCAGCGTTCGGGACAGCCGCTCTGGGGCCAACGTCCTGACTTTC. It yields the protein CSVRDSRSGANVLTF.

This chain connects TRBV20-1 to TRBJ1-5; D gene uncertain. Trimming took off 6 bases at V and 3 bases at J, with 15 bases between the two ends. The CDR3 extends over 14 amino acids. The germline V gene has CDR1 DFQATT and CDR2 SNEGSKA (reference sequence). CDR3 in amino acids: CSAHPQVLNQPQHF. The CDR3 nucleotides are TGCAGTGCGCACCCCCAGGTGCTCAATCAGCCCCAGCATTTT.

The chain recombines TRBV7-7 with TRBJ2-5, with TRBD1 identical over 10 bases. This CDR3 contains 15 residues. Germline V gives CDR1 SSHAT, CDR2 FNYEAQ (reference sequence). J was trimmed by 11 bases and V by 5 bases; bases with no gene match: 14. CDR3 nucleotides: TGTGCCAGCAGCCCGACAGGGGGCAATCCAAATGAGCAGTACTTC. Translating it yields CASSPTGGNPNEQYF.

This clonotype was detected only a few times. The chain links TRBV6-2 or TRBV6-3 to TRBJ2-7, with 8 bases that match TRBD2. The V gene end was trimmed by 5 bases and the J gene end by 6 bases; junction bases not matched to a gene: 0. The germline V gene encodes CDR1 MNHEY and CDR2 SVGEGT. The CDR3 runs 11 residues. CDR3 in amino acids: CASSGLAEQYF. CDR3 bases: TGTGCCAGCAGTGGACTAGCCGAGCAGTACTTC.

The CDR3 loop reads CASSESPTNEKLFF. Written as DNA, the CDR3 is TGCGCCAGCAGTGAGAGCCCAACTAATGAAAAACTGTTTTTT. The chain links TRBV5-1 to TRBJ1-4; D is undetermined. V was clipped by 5 bases and J by 0 bases, with 8 bases between them. CDR3 length equals 14 residues. Germline V gene sequence: CDR1 SGHRS, CDR2 YFSETQ.

The rearrangement uses TRBV6-6 and TRBJ2-5; possibly TRBD1 for D (5 bases). Trimming left V 5 bases short and J 1 base short, with 11 bases between. CDR3 size: 14 residues. Looked up from germline, CDR1 is MNHNY and CDR2 is SVGAGI (reference sequence). CDR3 DNA sequence: TGTGCCAGCAGTGCCAGGGTATTCCAAGAGACCCAGTACTTC. Translated, it gives CASSARVFQETQYF.

The chain combines TRBV20-1 with TRBJ1-1; D may be TRBD1 (6 bases). Germline V gene sequence: CDR1 DFQATT, CDR2 SNEGSKA (reference sequence). The V gene lost 0 bases and the J gene lost 2 bases, with 16 bases spanning the gap. The CDR3 is made up of 16 amino acids. CDR3 sequence: CSARDSGTFGNTEAFF. The CDR3 DNA follows: TGCAGTGCTAGAGATTCGGGGACATTCGGAAACACTGAAGCTTTCTTT.

The chain joins TRBV7-9 to TRBJ2-1; possible D gene TRBD2, 5 bases. The CDR3 sequence is 15 residues long. Trimming removed 3 bases at V and 6 bases at J, with 15 bases between. From germline, CDR1 is SEHNR and CDR2 FQNEAQ (reference sequence). The CDR3 sequence is CASSFEGAGGNEQFF. The CDR3 nucleotides are TGTGCCAGCAGCTTTGAGGGCGCAGGTGGCAATGAGCAGTTCTTC.

The gene calls are TRBV29-1 and TRBJ2-7; D uncertain. This CDR3 has 14 residues. In germline, CDR1 is SQVTM, CDR2 ANQGSEA. V lost 8 bases and J 4 bases, leaving 21 bases between the germline ends. CDR3 sequence: CSLRRGSIGYEQYF. CDR3 nucleotide sequence: TGCAGCCTGCGCCGCGGCAGCATTGGATACGAGCAGTACTTC.

The gene calls are TRBV7-9 and TRBJ1-6; the D is unclear. Germline lookup yields CDR1 SEHNR and CDR2 FQNEAQ (reference sequence). Trimming pared 5 bases from V and 6 bases from J, leaving 11 bases between. CDR3 length: 14 amino acids. The chain's CDR3 is CASSQHKLNSPLHF. The CDR3 DNA sequence: TGTGCCAGCAGCCAGCATAAACTTAATTCACCCCTCCACTTT.